One and the same sample provided the 14 T cell receptor beta chains below, sequenced in a study of blood T cell repertoires in COVID-19. Generated by immunoSEQ multiplex PCR, the TCRdb table keeps only in-frame clones and is missing some. Of 250,000 to 350,000 clones listed, more than 85% are singletons. The sample consisted of peripheral blood. Receptors were obtained from a woman aged 25 to 39 with COVID-19, enrolled during active disease.

Only one count was recorded for this clone. This chain joins TRBV14 and TRBJ2-7, with 14 positions matching TRBD2. Trimming at V came to 2 bases and at J to 0 bases, leaving 18 bases not matched to a gene. The CDR3 runs to 22 residues. Per germline, CDR1 SGHDN and CDR2 FVKESK. The CDR3 nucleotides read TGTGCCAGCAGCCAAAGAGGAATACATCCGGGACTAGCGGGAGCCCACTCCTACGAGCAGTACTTC. It encodes CASSQRGIHPGLAGAHSYEQYF.

Written as DNA, the CDR3 is TGTGCCAGCAGTTTAAGGCTAGCGGGAGAGACCCAGTACTTC. This translates into CASSLRLAGETQYF. The gene calls are TRBV28 and TRBJ2-5; 8 bases fit TRBD2. V was clipped by 2 bases and J by 4 bases; unmatched bases: 3. CDR1 MDHEN and CDR2 SYDVKM come from the germline V gene. The CDR3 has 14 amino acids.

This sequence joins TRBV2 and TRBJ1-6, with a possible D match to TRBD1 (5 bases). Germline CDR1 and CDR2: SNHLY and FYNNEI. Trimming left V 2 bases short and J 7 bases short, with 15 bases between. The CDR3 is made up of 16 amino acids. In DNA form, the CDR3 reads TGTGCCAGCAGTGAATATTGGGGACTGGCGAATTCACCCCTCCACTTT. This sequence encodes CASSEYWGLANSPLHF.

The V and J genes are TRBV7-9 and TRBJ2-2; 9 bases are shared with TRBD2. V lost 5 bases and J lost 1; bases outside the gene matches: 5. CDR3 size: 16 residues. CDR1 and CDR2 (germline): SEHNR, FQNEAQ (reference sequence). The CDR3 protein is CASSRGLAGNTGELFF. Written as DNA, the CDR3 is TGTGCCAGCAGCCGGGGACTAGCCGGGAACACCGGGGAGCTGTTTTTT. Drawing the rest from reference TRBV7-9 and TRBJ2-2, the complete variable domain is DTGVSQNPRHKITKRGQNVTFRCDPISEHNRLYWYRQTLGQGPEFLTYFQNEAQLEKSRLLSDRFSAERPKGSFSTLEIQRTEQGDSAMYLCASSRGLAGNTGELFFGEGSRLTVL.

The chain couples TRBV11-2 to TRBJ1-4; TRBD1 matches at 7 bases. Germline CDR1 is SGHAT and CDR2 is FQNNGV. The CDR3 contains 15 residues. Trimming removed 4 bases from V and 3 bases from J; junction bases left unmatched: 5. This CDR3 reads CASSSPTGSNEKLFF. The CDR3 DNA sequence: TGTGCCAGCAGCTCCCCGACAGGGTCTAATGAAAAACTGTTTTTT.

This clone showed up just once. The chain has TRBV28 and TRBJ1-6, with D tentatively TRBD1 (6 bases). Trimming stripped 8 bases from V and 7 bases from J, with 12 bases between. This CDR3 is 13 amino acids long. Germline V gene data show CDR1 as MDHEN and CDR2 as SYDVKM. The CDR3 protein is CASLGQMNSPLHF. CDR3 DNA: TGTGCCAGCCTTGGACAGATGAATTCACCCCTCCACTTT.

V is TRBV29-1 and J is TRBJ1-1, with 7 bases lining up with TRBD1. Germline loops: CDR1 SQVTM, CDR2 ANQGSEA. With V trimmed by 6 bases and J by 4 bases, 8 bases remained unmatched. The CDR3 totals 13 residues. The CDR3 here is CSVEQGESTEAFF. CDR3 sequence (DNA): TGCAGCGTCGAGCAGGGGGAGAGCACTGAAGCTTTCTTT.

The chain couples TRBV7-3 to TRBJ2-1; weak D call: TRBD2 (6 bases). CDR1 and CDR2 from the germline V gene are SGHTA and FQGTGA. CDR3 length: 13 amino acids. Trimming took 3 bases from V and 10 from J, leaving 13 bases between them. This CDR3 is CASSFRPGDEQFF. For the CDR3, the DNA is TGTGCCAGCAGCTTCCGGCCGGGGGACGAGCAGTTCTTC.

The rearrangement links TRBV5-1 to TRBJ1-1, with D possibly being TRBD1 (6 bases). Germline V gene lookup returns CDR1 SGHRS and CDR2 YFSETQ. The CDR3 totals 19 residues. The ends were cut back, 1 base at V and 3 bases at J, with 25 bases in the middle. CDR3 sequence: CASSLRLSGTQNGDTEAFF. CDR3 DNA: TGCGCCAGCAGCTTGCGATTGTCCGGGACACAAAATGGGGACACTGAAGCTTTCTTT.

The V gene is TRBV15, the J gene TRBJ1-5, with D unresolved. CDR1 LNHNV and CDR2 YYDKDF come from the germline V gene (reference sequence). Trimming removed 5 bases at V and 5 bases at J, with 7 bases between. The CDR3 is 12 amino acids. The CDR3 DNA is TGTGCCACCAGCTTTCCCGATCAGCCCCAGCATTTT. Translated: CATSFPDQPQHF.

The V gene is TRBV5-5, the J gene TRBJ1-1; no clear D gene. In germline, CDR1 is SGHKS, CDR2 YYEKEE (reference sequence). V was cut by 0 bases and J by 1 base, with 7 bases left in between. CDR3 size: 14 residues. The CDR3, as DNA: TGTGCCAGCAGCTTGGCTCCTAAGAACACTGAAGCTTTCTTT. Translated: CASSLAPKNTEAFF.

The gene calls are TRBV28 and TRBJ1-5; 7 bases line up with TRBD1. The CDR3 is 13 amino acids. Germline V CDR1 and CDR2: MDHEN, SYDVKM. V lost 5 bases and J lost 7; bases outside the gene matches: 5. CDR3 sequence: CASSPPTGQPQHF. Here the CDR3 DNA reads TGTGCCAGCAGTCCCCCGACAGGGCAGCCCCAGCATTTT.

The V and J genes are TRBV7-6 and TRBJ1-3; possible D gene TRBD1, 5 bases. The CDR3 has 16 residues. Trimming shortened V by 5 bases and J by 4 bases, and 18 bases separated the two germline ends. The germline V gene has CDR1 SGHVS and CDR2 FNYEAQ. The CDR3 DNA reads TGTGCCAGCAGCCCCTACCCCGGGACTGAAGGAAACACCATATATTTT. Protein: CASSPYPGTEGNTIYF.

The chain links TRBV6-5 to TRBJ2-1; 10 nucleotides align to TRBD2. The CDR3 extends over 15 amino acids. V gave up 4 bases and J gave up 10 bases; unmatched junction bases: 10. Germline values: CDR1 MNHEY, CDR2 SVGAGI. Here the CDR3 reads CASSWLLAGVGEQFF. DNA of the CDR3: TGTGCCAGCAGTTGGTTGCTAGCGGGAGTTGGAGAGCAGTTCTTC.